What follows are 27 T cell receptor beta chains derived from one specimen sequenced in a study of shared clonotypes between healthy human individuals. The repertoire was sequenced with immunoSEQ multiplex PCR; TCRdb's copy has only in-frame clones and lacks some. Among nearly 750,000 clones listed, 55% to 80% were seen once. Sequencing input: memory CD4+ T cells sorted from blood. Sample subset: CD45RA-negative fraction. Source of these receptors: a woman aged 25 to 45 in good health.

V usage is TRBV7-8 and J usage is TRBJ1-5; 7 bases line up with TRBD1. After removal of 5 bases from V and 7 bases from J, the junction contained 8 bases not matched to a gene. Germline values: CDR1 SGHVS, CDR2 FQNEAQ. The CDR3 spans 14 residues. CDR3 amino acids: CASSPQGSSQPQHF. The CDR3 DNA reads as TGTGCCAGCAGCCCACAGGGGAGCAGCCAGCCCCAGCATTTT.

The rearrangement joins TRBV7-9 to TRBJ1-2; 9 nucleotides match TRBD1. Losses at the gene ends were 5 bases for V and 4 bases for J; bases not matched to a gene: 11. There are 16 residues in the CDR3. CDR1 and CDR2 (germline): SEHNR, FQNEAQ (reference sequence). The CDR3 protein is CASSLHTGGAAYGYTF. CDR3 nucleotide sequence: TGTGCCAGCAGCCTACATACAGGGGGCGCGGCCTATGGCTACACCTTC.

The rearrangement links TRBV30 to TRBJ2-1; 13 nucleotides align to TRBD2. Germline CDR1 GTSNPN, CDR2 SVGIG (reference sequence). Unmatched junction bases numbered 7, after V lost 1 base and J lost 10 bases. The CDR3 is made up of 15 amino acids. This CDR3 is CAWSETSGRSGEQFF. CDR3 coding DNA: TGTGCCTGGAGTGAGACTAGCGGGAGGTCTGGAGAGCAGTTCTTC.

The chain carries TRBV7-8 and TRBJ2-3, with D unclear. CDR1 and CDR2 from the germline V gene are SGHVS and FQNEAQ. The CDR3 has 16 residues. V lost 1 base and J 1 base, leaving 12 bases between the germline ends. Here the CDR3 DNA reads TGTGCCAGCAGCTTAGTGCGCGTCCGACGCACAGATACGCAGTATTTT. Amino acids: CASSLVRVRRTDTQYF.

This clone was seen a handful of times. The chain is built from TRBV6-1 and TRBJ2-1; TRBD1 aligns across 7 bases. Germline V gives CDR1 MNHNS, CDR2 SASEGT. The CDR3 is made up of 14 amino acids. V was clipped by 5 bases and J by 5 bases; unmatched bases: 6. The CDR3 DNA sequence: TGTGCCAGCAGTATCCGGGACAGAGACAATGAGCAGTTCTTC. This gives the protein CASSIRDRDNEQFF.

In this sample, this clone turned up once. V and J are TRBV2 and TRBJ2-3; 12 positions match TRBD2. This CDR3 has 15 amino acids. Losses at the gene ends were 2 bases for V and 10 bases for J; bases not matched to a gene: 7. The germline CDR1 and CDR2 sequences are SNHLY and FYNNEI. Here the CDR3 DNA reads TGTGCCAGCAGTGAATCTAGCGGGAGGGCCAGGGCGCAGTATTTT. Translating gives CASSESSGRARAQYF. The whole variable domain, filled in from reference TRBV2 and TRBJ2-3, reads EPEVTQTPSHQVTQMGQEVILRCVPISNHLYFYWYRQILGQKVEFLVSFYNNEISEKSEIFDDQFSVERPDGSNFTLKIRSTKLEDSAMYFCASSESSGRARAQYFGPGTRLTVL.

As for this clone: Other DNA sequences from this sample encode an identical CDR3 as well. The V gene is TRBV4-1, the J gene TRBJ1-5; D is unresolved. V was cut by 0 bases and J by 4 bases, with 7 bases left in between. CDR1 is MGHRA, CDR2 YSYEKL, per germline. This CDR3 spans 14 amino acids. CDR3 loop: CASSQDSNNQPQHF. The DNA of the CDR3 is TGCGCCAGCAGCCAAGACAGCAATAATCAGCCCCAGCATTTT.

The CDR3 bases are TGTGCCAGCAGTGAAGCCTTCTCTGGGGCCAACGTCCTGACTTTC. This sequence encodes CASSEAFSGANVLTF. This rearrangement joins TRBV6-1 to TRBJ2-6; D unclear. CDR1 and CDR2 (germline): MNHNS, SASEGT. V lost 0 bases, J lost 0 bases, and 3 bases lay in between. The length of the CDR3 is 15 residues.

The rearrangement links TRBV19 to TRBJ2-6; no definite D call. The V and J ends lost 3 bases and 0 bases respectively, with 6 bases between them. CDR3 length equals 15 residues. The germline gives CDR1 LNHDA, CDR2 SQIVND (reference sequence). CDR3 in amino acids: CASSISPSGANVLTF. The DNA for the CDR3 is TGTGCCAGTAGTATCAGCCCCTCTGGGGCCAACGTCCTGACTTTC.

The chain employs TRBV5-6 and TRBJ1-1; TRBD1 might be the D (6 bases). Between the trimmed V and J ends, which lost 0 bases and 12 bases, there was a span of 15 bases. Per the germline V gene, CDR1 is SGHDT and CDR2 is YYEEEE. The CDR3 has 13 residues. The CDR3 region is CASSLGGARGTFF. CDR3 coding DNA: TGTGCCAGCAGCTTGGGGGGGGCCCGAGGGACTTTCTTT.

The V call is TRBV1, the J call TRBJ1-3. TRBV1 is a documented pseudogene. The CDR3 contains 13 residues. CDR3 sequence reads: CTSSPRSGNTIYF. DNA of the CDR3: TGCACCAGCAGTCCAAGATCGGGAAACACCATATATTTT.

In nucleotides, the CDR3 is TGTGCCAGCAGTCCCGACAGGTACGGAGGCTACACCTTC. Amino acid sequence: CASSPDRYGGYTF. The chain is built from TRBV28 and TRBJ1-2; D is perhaps TRBD1 (6 bases). Trimming removed 5 bases from V and 8 bases from J, with 15 bases in between. Germline V CDR1 and CDR2: MDHEN, SYDVKM. This CDR3 contains 13 residues.

This sequence joins TRBV5-1 and TRBJ2-3; D might be TRBD1 (7 bases). Germline CDR1 reads SGHRS; CDR2 reads YFSETQ. V was shortened by 4 bases and J by 2 bases, with 17 bases between the two germline ends. The CDR3 is 16 residues long. For the CDR3, the DNA is TGCGCCAGCAGCCTCCGACAGGGAGGAGTCACAGATACGCAGTATTTT. Its translation is CASSLRQGGVTDTQYF. Filled out from reference TRBV5-1 and TRBJ2-3, the complete variable domain reads KAGVTQTPRYLIKTRGQQVTLSCSPISGHRSVSWYQQTPGQGLQFLFEYFSETQRNKGNFPGRFSGRQFSNSRSEMNVSTLELGDSALYLCASSLRQGGVTDTQYFGPGTRLTVL.

This chain joins TRBV28 and TRBJ2-7; weak D call: TRBD2 (6 bases). The germline V gene encodes CDR1 MDHEN and CDR2 SYDVKM. V lost 2 bases and J lost 6, with 23 bases in between. The CDR3 extends over 17 amino acids. The CDR3 region is CASSLALSTGGAVEQYF. CDR3 nucleotide sequence: TGTGCCAGCAGTTTAGCCCTATCGACTGGCGGGGCGGTCGAGCAGTACTTC. Together with reference TRBV28 and TRBJ2-7, the CDR3 gives the full variable domain: DVKVTQSSRYLVKRTGEKVFLECVQDMDHENMFWYRQDPGLGLRLIYFSYDVKMKEKGDIPEGYSVSREKKERFSLILESASTNQTSMYLCASSLALSTGGAVEQYFGPGTRLTVT.

J is TRBJ2-1 and V is TRBV9; 8 nucleotides line up with TRBD2. With V trimmed by 0 bases and J by 3 bases, 2 bases remained unmatched. Germline V gene sequence: CDR1 SGDLS, CDR2 YYNGEE. The CDR3 covers 15 residues. The CDR3 protein is CASSVVSGSYNEQFF. The CDR3 coding sequence is TGTGCCAGCAGCGTAGTAAGCGGGAGCTACAATGAGCAGTTCTTC.

This clone was seen a handful of times. The chain recombines TRBV7-2 with TRBJ2-1, with D unclear. V was cut by 3 bases and J by 6 bases, with 9 bases left in between. CDR1 is SGHTA and CDR2 is FQGNSA in the germline V gene. The CDR3 covers 13 residues. The CDR3 protein is CASSLFLVNEQFF. DNA of the CDR3: TGTGCCAGCAGCTTGTTTTTGGTCAATGAGCAGTTCTTC.

The gene calls are TRBV29-1 and TRBJ2-7, with 10 bases matching TRBD1. This CDR3 spans 14 amino acids. Germline V gene lookup returns CDR1 SQVTM and CDR2 ANQGSEA. Trimming at V came to 0 bases and at J to 3 bases, leaving 2 bases not matched to a gene. The CDR3 spells CSVEDWTGGYEQYF. The CDR3 region has the DNA TGCAGCGTTGAAGATTGGACAGGGGGCTACGAGCAGTACTTC.

The chain recombines TRBV28 with TRBJ2-5; possibly TRBD1 for D (6 bases). The germline CDR1 and CDR2 sequences are MDHEN and SYDVKM. The CDR3 length is 14 residues. V lost 6 bases, J lost 4 bases, and 15 bases lay in between. This chain's CDR3 is CASRGQGIAETQYF. For the CDR3, the DNA is TGTGCCAGCAGAGGGCAGGGGATTGCAGAGACCCAGTACTTC. Based on the CDR3 plus reference TRBV28 and TRBJ2-5, the full variable domain is DVKVTQSSRYLVKRTGEKVFLECVQDMDHENMFWYRQDPGLGLRLIYFSYDVKMKEKGDIPEGYSVSREKKERFSLILESASTNQTSMYLCASRGQGIAETQYFGPGTRLLVL.

This chain uses TRBV6-1 with TRBJ2-3; 9 nucleotides match TRBD2. The CDR3 consists of 16 residues. Germline V gives CDR1 MNHNS, CDR2 SASEGT. V dropped 4 bases and J dropped 5; count of bases not matched to a gene: 10. The CDR3 DNA follows: TGTGCCAGCAGTGGAGGAGTAGCGGGAGAGAGAGATACGCAGTATTTT. It codes for CASSGGVAGERDTQYF.

This chain joins TRBV9 and TRBJ2-3; 13 nucleotides agree with TRBD2. The CDR3 has 15 amino acids. Trimming at V came to 3 bases and at J to 3 bases, leaving 1 base not matched to a gene. Germline V gives CDR1 SGDLS, CDR2 YYNGEE. CDR3 DNA: TGTGCCAGCAGCGAACTAGCGGGAGGGACAGATACGCAGTATTTT. Amino acids: CASSELAGGTDTQYF.

The chain carries TRBV29-1 and TRBJ2-3; 7 bases are shared with TRBD1. The CDR3 is 14 amino acids. Germline V gene lookup returns CDR1 SQVTM and CDR2 ANQGSEA. The V gene end was trimmed by 5 bases and the J gene end by 3 bases; junction bases not matched to a gene: 8. DNA for the CDR3: TGCAGCGTTACGCATCCGGGACAGACAGATACGCAGTATTTT. Its translation: CSVTHPGQTDTQYF.

With respect to this clone: Other DNA sequences from this sample encode an identical CDR3 as well. This rearrangement joins TRBV15 to TRBJ1-1; D call uncertain. This CDR3 has 13 amino acids. Germline CDR1 LNHNV, CDR2 YYDKDF (reference sequence). The V end was cut by 0 bases, the J end by 1 base, with 3 bases between. CDR3 residues: CATSRDPNTEAFF. CDR3 coding DNA: TGTGCCACCAGCAGAGACCCGAACACTGAAGCTTTCTTT.

The genes are TRBV21-1 and TRBJ1-2; the table assigns TRBD1, which was not confirmed against the DNA. TRBV21-1 counts as a pseudogene. This CDR3 contains 16 residues. The CDR3 loop reads CASSTNWTGKGDRYTF. The DNA of the CDR3 is TGTGCCAGCAGCACGAATTGGACAGGGAAGGGAGACCGCTACACCTTC.

This chain connects TRBV5-1 to TRBJ2-7, with 8 bases that match TRBD2. J was trimmed by 4 bases and V by 1 base; bases with no gene match: 4. CDR3 length: 14 amino acids. Germline-derived CDR1 and CDR2 are SGHRS and YFSETQ. The CDR3 spells CASSLWLAGYEQYF. Here the CDR3 DNA reads TGCGCCAGCAGCTTGTGGTTAGCGGGGTACGAGCAGTACTTC.

The chain is built from TRBV5-6 and TRBJ1-1, with no clear D. Trimming shortened V by 4 bases and J by 2 bases, and 3 bases separated the two germline ends. From germline, CDR1 is SGHDT and CDR2 YYEEEE. The CDR3 contains 11 residues. CDR3 nucleotide sequence: TGTGCCAGCAGCCTTAACACTGAAGCTTTCTTT. Encoded protein: CASSLNTEAFF.

This chain uses TRBV6-5 with TRBJ2-7; 10 nucleotides match TRBD1. CDR1 MNHEY and CDR2 SVGAGI come from the germline V gene. Trimming at V came to 5 bases and at J to 5 bases, leaving 6 bases not matched to a gene. This CDR3 has 14 residues. In DNA, the CDR3 is TGTGCCAGCAGTACCGGACAGGGGGGCGACGAGCAGTACTTC. Its translation: CASSTGQGGDEQYF.

This rearrangement joins TRBV19 to TRBJ2-1, with 8 positions matching TRBD2. The CDR3 is made up of 14 amino acids. V lost 10 bases to trimming and J lost 2 bases; unmatched junction nucleotides: 7. Germline CDR1 and CDR2: LNHDA and SQIVND (reference sequence). The DNA of the CDR3 is TGTGCCACCTCAAGCGGGAGAACCTACAATGAGCAGTTCTTC. Translated: CATSSGRTYNEQFF.